One and the same sample provided the 21 T cell receptor beta chains below, sequenced in a study of metastatic and nonmetastatic thyroid tumors. Thyroid surgery had not been preceded by any treatment in any patient. TCRdb re-called clones via MiXCR from the PCR reads. The sample holds about 15,000 clones, under 30% seen once. Specimen: tumor tissue. These receptors were collected from a female donor with papillary thyroid cancer or a benign thyroid nodule (not recorded which). Some clones in this sample may be carry-over from other donors' samples.

The chain is built from TRBV6-1 and TRBJ2-7; TRBD2 is a possible D gene (5 bases). The CDR3 loop spans 11 amino acids. Per germline, CDR1 MNHNS and CDR2 SASEGT. The V end was cut by 5 bases, the J end by 7 bases, with 9 bases between. The CDR3 loop reads CASSTGLEQYF. Here the CDR3 DNA reads TGTGCCAGCAGTACTGGACTGGAGCAGTACTTC.

This chain uses TRBV15 with TRBJ2-1; TRBD1 is a possible D gene (5 bases). Germline V lookup: CDR1 LNHNV, CDR2 YYDKDF (reference sequence). Trimming removed 4 bases from V and 6 bases from J, with 19 bases in between. This CDR3 spans 16 amino acids. CDR3 residues: CATSIGSWGGGNEQFF. DNA for the CDR3: TGTGCCACCAGCATAGGGTCCTGGGGCGGTGGCAATGAGCAGTTCTTC.

The table lists this clone with many counts. Other DNA sequences of this sample code for an identical CDR3. This chain uses TRBV5-8 with TRBJ2-3; maybe TRBD1 (6 bases). CDR1 SGHTS and CDR2 YDEGEE come from the germline V gene. This CDR3 region has 15 residues. Trimming shortened V by 2 bases and J by 0 bases, and 10 bases separated the two germline ends. The CDR3 DNA follows: TGTGCCAGCAGCTTAGGGGGTGGTAGCACAGATACGCAGTATTTT. Residues: CASSLGGGSTDTQYF. Supplemented by reference TRBV5-8 and TRBJ2-3, the full variable domain reads EAGVTQSPTHLIKTRGQQATLRCSPISGHTSVYWYQQALGLGLQFLLWYDEGEERNRGNFPPRFSGRQFPNYSSELNVNALELEDSALYLCASSLGGGSTDTQYFGPGTRLTVL.

The sample holds many counts of this clone. The chain is built from TRBV7-6 and TRBJ1-2; D remains unclear. This CDR3 is built from 13 residues. The V end lost 4 bases, the J end lost 8 bases, and 14 bases lay between the germline ends. Germline V gives CDR1 SGHVS, CDR2 FNYEAQ. The chain's CDR3 is CASSSPVESGYTF. DNA for the CDR3: TGTGCCAGCAGCTCCCCTGTTGAGAGCGGCTACACCTTC.

This clone has a count of ten or more. The genes are TRBV4-2 and TRBJ2-5, with 15 nucleotides matching TRBD2. CDR3 length: 16 residues. Germline CDR1 LGHNA, CDR2 YNFKEQ. V was pared by 1 base and J by 3 bases, with 0 bases of the junction left unmatched. CDR3: CASSQGTSGREETQYF. The CDR3 DNA follows: TGTGCCAGCAGCCAAGGGACTAGCGGGAGGGAAGAGACCCAGTACTTC.

This clone was seen many times. Other DNA sequences of this sample code for an identical CDR3. The chain joins TRBV6-1 to TRBJ1-2; D might be TRBD1 (6 bases). Germline V gene sequence: CDR1 MNHNS, CDR2 SASEGT. The CDR3 has 13 residues. The germline V and J ends were trimmed by 6 bases and 1 base, with 9 bases remaining between them. CDR3 protein: CASRTGFNYGYTF. The DNA for the CDR3 is TGTGCCAGCAGAACAGGGTTTAACTATGGCTACACCTTC.

The chain combines TRBV5-1 with TRBJ2-7, with 11 nucleotides matching TRBD1. The CDR3 totals 17 residues. Trimming cost V 4 bases and J 0 bases; bases outside gene matches: 9. CDR1 and CDR2 (germline): SGHRS, YFSETQ. CDR3 nucleotides: TGCGCCAGCAGCCCTAGACGGACAGGGGGCAGCTCCTACGAGCAGTACTTC. Amino acid sequence: CASSPRRTGGSSYEQYF.

This clone is labeled as medium-sized. V and J are TRBV10-2 and TRBJ1-6, with no clear D. V lost 3 bases, J lost 0 bases, and 3 bases lay in between. Germline V lookup: CDR1 WSHSY, CDR2 SAAADI. This CDR3 spans 14 amino acids. The CDR3 nucleotides are TGCGCCAGCAGTGACAGCTCCTATAATTCACCCCTCCACTTT. It translates to CASSDSSYNSPLHF.

This chain connects TRBV6-2 or TRBV6-3 to TRBJ1-2; possible D gene TRBD1, 5 bases. Germline CDR1 and CDR2: MNHEY and SVGEGT. Trimming shortened V by 6 bases and J by 6 bases, and 17 bases separated the two germline ends. This CDR3 has 14 residues. The CDR3 DNA sequence: TGTGCCAGCAGGGTAACGGGGGGACCCAATGGCTACACCTTC. This sequence encodes CASRVTGGPNGYTF.

This clone was seen ten or more times. In nucleotides, the CDR3 is TGTGCCAGCAGGAAGGACAGGGGAATCGGTGGCTACACCTTC. Its translation: CASRKDRGIGGYTF. The rearrangement joins TRBV6-1 to TRBJ1-2; 9 nucleotides match TRBD1. The CDR3 contains 14 residues. Germline loops: CDR1 MNHNS, CDR2 SASEGT. V was pared by 6 bases and J by 7 bases, with 9 bases of the junction left unmatched.

This rearrangement joins TRBV6-1 to TRBJ1-6; no clear D gene. V was cut by 1 base and J by 6 bases, with 13 bases left in between. The CDR3 is 16 amino acids. Germline-derived CDR1 and CDR2 are MNHNS and SASEGT. The CDR3 DNA reads as TGTGCCAGCAGTGAAGGGGCTGGGGAGGGTAATTCACCCCTCCACTTT. Encoded protein: CASSEGAGEGNSPLHF.

This clone has ten or more counts. This sequence joins TRBV13 and TRBJ1-2; 10 nucleotides agree with TRBD1. CDR3 size: 17 residues. Germline V gene sequence: CDR1 PRHDT, CDR2 FYEKMQ (reference sequence). V was clipped by 5 bases and J by 0 bases; unmatched bases: 9. The CDR3 nucleotides read TGTGCCAGCAGCCTGACAGGGGGCGCGGGGGCTAACTATGGCTACACCTTC. Its translation is CASSLTGGAGANYGYTF. Variable domain in full (rest from reference TRBV13 and TRBJ1-2): AAGVIQSPRHLIKEKRETATLKCYPIPRHDTVYWYQQGPGQDPQFLISFYEKMQSDKGSIPDRFSAQQFSDYHSELNMSSLELGDSALYFCASSLTGGAGANYGYTFGSGTRLTVV.

This clone came up many times. The V gene is TRBV30, the J gene TRBJ2-7, with TRBD1 matching over 8 bases. Germline-derived CDR1 and CDR2 are GTSNPN and SVGIG (reference sequence). V gave up 3 bases and J gave up 2 bases; unmatched junction bases: 9. The CDR3 has 15 residues. The CDR3 nucleotides are TGTGCCTGGAGCCTGACAGGGGTCAGTCCCTACGAGCAGTACTTC. It specifies CAWSLTGVSPYEQYF. The entire variable domain, with the rest obtained from reference TRBV30 and TRBJ2-7, is as follows: SQTIHQWPATLVQPVGSPLSLECTVEGTSNPNLYWYRQAAGRGLQLLFYSVGIGQISSEVPQNLSASRPQDRQFILSSKKLLLSDSGFYLCAWSLTGVSPYEQYFGPGTRLTVT.

This sequence joins TRBV11-2 and TRBJ2-1; D might be TRBD2 (6 bases). There are 17 residues in the CDR3. Germline V gene sequence: CDR1 SGHAT, CDR2 FQNNGV. V lost 1 base, J lost 0 bases, and 13 bases lay in between. For the CDR3, the DNA is TGTGCCAGCAGCTTAGGAGGAGGGCGGAGCTCCTACAATGAGCAGTTCTTC. The encoded protein is CASSLGGGRSSYNEQFF.

The chain couples TRBV12-3 or TRBV12-4 to TRBJ2-6, with unresolved D. The CDR3 length is 18 residues. V was trimmed by 0 bases and J by 7 bases, leaving 19 bases between them. In DNA form, the CDR3 reads TGTGCCAGCAGTTTAGCGTCCATGGCAAGGAGAGGTGCCAACGTCCTGACTTTC. As protein: CASSLASMARRGANVLTF.

This clone was found a few times. This chain uses TRBV20-1 with TRBJ1-1; possibly TRBD1 for D (5 bases). Germline CDR1 is DFQATT and CDR2 is SNEGSKA (reference sequence). CDR3 length: 10 residues. Trimming left V 7 bases short and J 9 bases short, with 12 bases between. The CDR3 DNA reads TGCAGTGGTTCAGGGAAGAAAGCTTTCTTT. It specifies CSGSGKKAFF.

This clone was seen repeatedly, ten times or more. V and J are TRBV19 and TRBJ2-1; the match to TRBD2 covers 15 bases. This CDR3 has 16 amino acids. The V segment lost 5 bases and the J segment 4 bases; nucleotides outside the gene matches: 3. Germline V CDR1 and CDR2: LNHDA, SQIVND (reference sequence). CDR3 sequence (DNA): TGTGCCAGTAGTCTAGGACTAGCGGGGGGGTACAATGAGCAGTTCTTC. This gives the protein CASSLGLAGGYNEQFF.

This clone was seen at least ten times. This chain's CDR3 is CASSSFSGGVYEQYF. Written as DNA, the CDR3 is TGTGCCAGCAGCTCTTTCAGCGGGGGGGTCTACGAGCAGTACTTC. The chain recombines TRBV28 with TRBJ2-7; 10 nucleotides align to TRBD2. V shed 6 bases and J 3 bases; nucleotides not matched to a gene: 8. This CDR3 is built from 15 residues. CDR1 is MDHEN and CDR2 is SYDVKM in the germline V gene.

This clone appeared many times. In nucleotides, the CDR3 is TGTGCCAGCAGTTATGATTACAGGGGAAACTATGGCTACACCTTC. Protein sequence: CASSYDYRGNYGYTF. The J gene is TRBJ1-2, the V gene TRBV6-5, with 7 bases that match TRBD1. This CDR3 spans 15 amino acids. The ends lost 3 bases at V and 2 bases at J; junction bases unmatched: 6. Germline V gives CDR1 MNHEY, CDR2 SVGAGI.

The chain couples TRBV7-2 to TRBJ2-3; unclear D gene. Deletions cut 6 bases from V and 3 bases from J, with 13 bases between. In germline, CDR1 is SGHTA, CDR2 FQGNSA. The CDR3 is 14 amino acids. The CDR3 sequence: CASRLRVRTDTQYF. CDR3 in DNA: TGTGCCAGCAGATTAAGAGTGCGAACAGATACGCAGTATTTT.

V and J are TRBV20-1 and TRBJ2-7, with D unclear. Trimming pared 6 bases from V and 3 bases from J, leaving 18 bases between. This CDR3 has 14 residues. Germline V gene lookup returns CDR1 DFQATT and CDR2 SNEGSKA (reference sequence). The CDR3 here is CSAFGTPTYYEQYF. CDR3 sequence (DNA): TGCAGTGCCTTCGGTACCCCAACTTACTACGAGCAGTACTTC.